One sample yielded the 23 T cell receptor beta chains listed below, sequenced in a study of CD8 T cells in Susac syndrome (dated 2019 in TCRdb). The protocol used for the library was the immunoSEQ multiplex PCR assay. RNA was extracted using the RNeasy kit, and roughly 0.5 to 1 microgram was reverse transcribed with random hexamers. TCRdb trimmed public reads at Q25 via fastp, called clones via MiXCR and kept in-frame beta chains. Under each unique CDR3 protein, matching rows form one entry showing the most common genes and DNA. The sample table shows about 120,000 distinct CDR3 sequences, and around 94% are seen once. Approximately 0.1% of the sample is taken by the ten largest. The source material was CD4+ T cells from PBMCs. Receptors were obtained from a human donor in good health.

V gene TRBV3-1 combines with J gene TRBJ1-1; D is uncertain. The CDR3 consists of 14 residues. CDR1 and CDR2 from the germline V gene are LGHDT and YNNKEL (reference sequence). Trimming removed 4 bases at V and 3 bases at J, with 12 bases between. CDR3 nucleotides: TGTGCCAGCAGCCCACTACGGAAGGACACTGAAGCTTTCTTT. As protein: CASSPLRKDTEAFF.

This sequence joins TRBV18 and TRBJ2-2; D unclear. V shed 6 bases and J shed 1 base, with 12 bases lying between them. Germline assignment: CDR1 KGHSH and CDR2 LQKENI. The CDR3 covers 15 residues. CDR3 in DNA: TGTGCCAGCTCGGCCCAGGCAGAGAACACCGGGGAGCTGTTTTTT. It encodes CASSAQAENTGELFF.

The chain uses TRBV5-1 and TRBJ1-2, with 7 positions matching TRBD1. This CDR3 spans 14 amino acids. Trimming removed 0 bases from V and 8 bases from J; junction bases left unmatched: 7. In germline, CDR1 is SGHRS, CDR2 YFSETQ. DNA for the CDR3: TGCGCCAGCAGCTTGGTTCCCGGACAGGAGGGCTACACCTTC. It is translated as CASSLVPGQEGYTF. Together with reference TRBV5-1 and TRBJ1-2, the CDR3 gives the full variable domain: KAGVTQTPRYLIKTRGQQVTLSCSPISGHRSVSWYQQTPGQGLQFLFEYFSETQRNKGNFPGRFSGRQFSNSRSEMNVSTLELGDSALYLCASSLVPGQEGYTFGSGTRLTVV.

The table lists this clonotype with a count of one. The rearrangement joins TRBV5-1 to TRBJ1-1, with 11 bases fitting TRBD1. Per the germline V gene, CDR1 is SGHRS and CDR2 is YFSETQ. Unmatched junction bases numbered 6, after V lost 4 bases and J lost 1 base. The CDR3 runs to 16 residues. As DNA, the CDR3 is TGCGCCAGCAGCAAAGGGACAGGGGGTGGGAACACTGAAGCTTTCTTT. Its translation is CASSKGTGGGNTEAFF.

The V gene is TRBV6-5, the J gene TRBJ2-7, with D possibly TRBD1 on 5 matching bases. V lost 8 bases and J 4 bases, leaving 15 bases between the germline ends. In germline, CDR1 is MNHEY, CDR2 SVGAGI. This CDR3 is built from 13 residues. The CDR3 loop is CASARGHQYEQYF. DNA for the CDR3: TGTGCCAGCGCCCGTGGACACCAATACGAGCAGTACTTC.

This chain joins TRBV29-1 and TRBJ2-7; 9 positions match TRBD1. The CDR3 totals 11 residues. CDR1 and CDR2 from the germline V gene are SQVTM and ANQGSEA. Trimming at V came to 6 bases and at J to 7 bases, leaving 4 bases not matched to a gene. The CDR3 region has the DNA TGCAGCGTCGGGACAGGGAGGGAGCAGTACTTC. This gives the protein CSVGTGREQYF.

The genes are TRBV2 and TRBJ1-4; D uncertain. This CDR3 spans 13 amino acids. Trimming pared 5 bases from V and 8 bases from J, leaving 12 bases between. The V gene's germline CDR1 is SNHLY and CDR2 FYNNEI. This chain's CDR3 is CASSSSMREKLFF. As DNA, the CDR3 is TGTGCCAGCAGTTCCAGCATGAGGGAAAAACTGTTTTTT.

This chain links TRBV19 with TRBJ2-2; 9 bases match TRBD2. The germline V gene has CDR1 LNHDA and CDR2 SQIVND (reference sequence). J was trimmed by 3 bases and V by 8 bases; bases with no gene match: 7. There are 15 residues in the CDR3. The CDR3, as DNA: TGTGCCAGTCGGCGGGAGGGCCCGGACACCGGGGAGCTGTTTTTT. It specifies CASRREGPDTGELFF.

The chain joins TRBV3-1 to TRBJ2-7; a weak D match, TRBD2 (6 bases). CDR3 length: 19 residues. V lost 0 bases to trimming and J lost 0 bases, with 21 bases between them. The germline V gene encodes CDR1 LGHDT and CDR2 YNNKEL (reference sequence). The CDR3 here is CASSQDGRDHRGSSYEQYF. The CDR3 bases are TGTGCCAGCAGCCAAGACGGGCGGGACCACCGGGGGTCCTCCTACGAGCAGTACTTC.

For this clonotype: The junction departs from germline at one end; a sequencing error may be responsible. The chain has TRBV30 and TRBJ1-6; 7 bases agree with TRBD1. This CDR3 has 14 residues. Germline lookup yields CDR1 GTSNPN and CDR2 SVGIG (reference sequence). The CDR3 DNA reads TGTGCCTGGAGTGTACGACAGGGAGCTTCACCCTTCCACTTT. It codes for CAWSVRQGASPFHF.

V gene TRBV5-1 combines with J gene TRBJ2-1, with 9 bases aligning to TRBD1. The CDR3 totals 14 residues. V was clipped by 4 bases and J by 8 bases; unmatched bases: 7. Germline lookup yields CDR1 SGHRS and CDR2 YFSETQ. CDR3 coding DNA: TGCGCCAGCAGCACCGGGACAGGGTTGGATGAGCAGTTCTTC. This gives the protein CASSTGTGLDEQFF.

In this sample, this clonotype turned up once. The chain is built from TRBV3-1 and TRBJ1-4; no clear D gene. The CDR3 length is 14 residues. Germline values: CDR1 LGHDT, CDR2 YNNKEL (reference sequence). Between the trimmed V and J ends, which lost 4 bases and 5 bases, there was a span of 11 bases. The DNA for the CDR3 is TGTGCCAGCAGCCCCCCGGGTGGAAATGAAAAACTGTTTTTT. Amino acid sequence: CASSPPGGNEKLFF.

The chain uses TRBV6-1 and TRBJ2-4, with 7 positions matching TRBD2. This CDR3 contains 13 residues. The germline CDR1 and CDR2 sequences are MNHNS and SASEGT. V trimming: 6 bases; J trimming: 5 bases; junction bases outside the gene matches: 4. CDR3 sequence reads: CASSLTSQNIQYF. The DNA for the CDR3 is TGTGCCAGCAGCTTGACTAGCCAAAACATTCAGTACTTC.

This clonotype was seen just once. The rearrangement joins TRBV5-1 to TRBJ1-1; no clear D. V lost 4 bases and J lost 1, with 11 bases in between. There are 14 residues in the CDR3. CDR1 SGHRS and CDR2 YFSETQ come from the germline V gene. The CDR3 protein is CASSHDGSNTEAFF. In nucleotides, the CDR3 is TGCGCCAGCAGCCACGATGGGTCGAACACTGAAGCTTTCTTT.

This chain uses TRBV30 with TRBJ2-1; D ambiguous. Germline values: CDR1 GTSNPN, CDR2 SVGIG (reference sequence). The ends were cut back, 2 bases at V and 5 bases at J, with 7 bases in the middle. There are 12 residues in the CDR3. The CDR3 coding sequence is TGTGCCTGGAGTCAACTGAACAATGAGCAGTTCTTC. Translation: CAWSQLNNEQFF.

J is TRBJ1-2 and V is TRBV19; 7 bases are shared with TRBD1. This CDR3 spans 12 amino acids. V lost 10 bases to trimming and J lost 4 bases; unmatched junction nucleotides: 6. Germline CDR1 reads LNHDA; CDR2 reads SQIVND (reference sequence). The CDR3 DNA sequence: TGTGCCACCCAAAGGGACAGCTATGGCTACACCTTC. Amino acid sequence: CATQRDSYGYTF.

V gene TRBV5-4 combines with J gene TRBJ2-5; D may match TRBD1 or TRBD2 (6 bases each). V lost 2 bases and J 5 bases, leaving 10 bases between the germline ends. The CDR3 consists of 13 residues. Germline V gives CDR1 SGHNT, CDR2 YYREEE (reference sequence). This CDR3 is CASSLRGQETQYF. CDR3 DNA: TGTGCCAGCAGCTTACGGGGGCAGGAGACCCAGTACTTC. Variable domain in full (rest from reference TRBV5-4 and TRBJ2-5): ETGVTQSPTHLIKTRGQQVTLRCSSQSGHNTVSWYQQALGQGPQFIFQYYREEENGRGNFPPRFSGLQFPNYSSELNVNALELDDSALYLCASSLRGQETQYFGPGTRLLVL.

This sequence joins TRBV7-2 and TRBJ2-2; unclear D gene. The germline gives CDR1 SGHTA, CDR2 FQGNSA. The CDR3 is 13 amino acids. Trimming cost V 5 bases and J 7 bases, with 11 bases left between them. The CDR3 nucleotides read TGTGCCAGCAGCATACAAGGATACGGGGAGCTGTTTTTT. It is translated as CASSIQGYGELFF.

The genes are TRBV7-9 and TRBJ2-5, with 11 bases identical to TRBD1. The V segment lost 2 bases and the J segment 5 bases; nucleotides outside the gene matches: 7. Per germline, CDR1 SEHNR and CDR2 FQNEAQ (reference sequence). CDR3 length equals 16 residues. The CDR3, as DNA: TGTGCCAGCAGCTTAACGGGACAGGGGGAATGGGAGACCCAGTACTTC. Translation: CASSLTGQGEWETQYF.

V gene TRBV28 combines with J gene TRBJ1-6, with D maybe TRBD1 (6 bases). Trimming stripped 2 bases from V and 9 bases from J, with 20 bases between. This CDR3 has 17 residues. Germline V gene lookup returns CDR1 MDHEN and CDR2 SYDVKM. The CDR3 DNA reads TGTGCCAGCAGTTTAAAGGGTCTGCCGGGGGCGTTTTCACCCCTCCACTTT. It encodes CASSLKGLPGAFSPLHF.

The chain is built from TRBV3-1 and TRBJ2-2; 7 bases are a match to TRBD1. CDR1 and CDR2 (germline): LGHDT, YNNKEL (reference sequence). With V trimmed by 6 bases and J by 0 bases, 4 bases remained unmatched. The CDR3 spans 15 residues. CDR3 protein: CASRDRASNTGELFF. The CDR3 DNA is TGTGCCAGCAGAGACAGGGCTTCGAACACCGGGGAGCTGTTTTTT.

The chain uses TRBV7-9 and TRBJ1-1; D remains unclear. Trimming cost V 5 bases and J 2 bases, with 12 bases left between them. Germline CDR1 and CDR2: SEHNR and FQNEAQ (reference sequence). The CDR3 has 14 amino acids. CDR3 DNA: TGTGCCAGCAGCCCCCTTCTTAGTAACACTGAAGCTTTCTTT. Protein: CASSPLLSNTEAFF. Full variable domain (rest looked up from reference TRBV7-9 and TRBJ1-1): DTGVSQNPRHKITKRGQNVTFRCDPISEHNRLYWYRQTLGQGPEFLTYFQNEAQLEKSRLLSDRFSAERPKGSFSTLEIQRTEQGDSAMYLCASSPLLSNTEAFFGQGTRLTVV.

With respect to this clonotype: Mismatch with germline at one junction end may stem from a read error. The rearrangement joins TRBV5-6 to TRBJ1-2; a possible D gene is TRBD1 (5 bases). This CDR3 is built from 14 residues. Germline-derived CDR1 and CDR2 are SGHDT and YYEEEE. Here the CDR3 reads CASSKTATNYGYTF. In DNA form, the CDR3 reads TGTGCTAGCAGCAAGACAGCCACTAACTATGGCTACACCTTC.